Listed here are 20 T cell receptor beta chains from one sample, sequenced in a study of cytomegalovirus exposure and HLA in healthy donors. 13 Jbeta primers and 60 Vbeta primers were used for the PCR. Generated by immunoSEQ multiplex PCR, the TCRdb table keeps only in-frame clones and is missing some. The sample has more than 75,000 clones; 79% are singletons. The specimen was PBMCs. Every receptor here comes from a man under 40 in good health and CMV-seronegative.

The genes are TRBV7-2 and TRBJ1-2; TRBD1 agrees at 9 bases. The V segment lost 1 base and the J segment 3 bases; nucleotides outside the gene matches: 6. This CDR3 has 16 amino acids. The germline V gene has CDR1 SGHTA and CDR2 FQGNSA. The DNA for the CDR3 is TGTGCCAGCAGCTTAGGCCCCCGACAGGGGGACTATGGCTACACCTTC. Translation gives CASSLGPRQGDYGYTF.

This sequence joins TRBV5-4 and TRBJ2-5; TRBD1 matches at 8 bases. TRBJ2-7 explains the end of the DNA better; the J call may be wrong. Germline lookup yields CDR1 SGHNT and CDR2 YYREEE (reference sequence). CDR3 length equals 14 residues. CDR3 loop: CASSLGQGAYEQYF. The CDR3 DNA follows: TGTGCCAGCAGCCTCGGACAGGGAGCCTACGAGCAGTACTTC.

A single count supports this clone. This chain connects TRBV10-3 to TRBJ2-2; the match to TRBD1 covers 7 bases. Germline CDR1 is ENHRY and CDR2 is SYGVKD. J was trimmed by 6 bases and V by 6 bases; bases with no gene match: 16. This CDR3 spans 17 amino acids. Here the CDR3 DNA reads TGTGCCATCAGGCCAGACCTGAGGACAGGAGAGGCCGGGGAGCTGTTTTTT. Translated, it gives CAIRPDLRTGEAGELFF.

The chain uses TRBV6-5 and TRBJ2-2, with D perhaps TRBD2 (5 bases). The germline CDR1 and CDR2 sequences are MNHEY and SVGAGI. The V end lost 2 bases, the J end lost 6 bases, and 7 bases lay between the germline ends. CDR3 length equals 13 residues. The DNA of the CDR3 is TGTGCCAGCAGTTACGACGGGGCCGGGGAGCTGTTTTTT. It encodes CASSYDGAGELFF.

Concerning this clone itself: At one of its ends the junction is not consistent with the germline gene, which may arise from a read error. The DNA for the CDR3 is TGTGCCAGCAGTGACGGTCGGGGGGCTTATGGCTACCCCTTC. It yields the protein CASSDGRGAYGYPF. The gene calls are TRBV2 and TRBJ1-2; D is perhaps TRBD1 (6 bases). The CDR3 runs to 14 residues. The germline gives CDR1 SNHLY, CDR2 FYNNEI.

This sequence joins TRBV5-1 and TRBJ2-6, with D unclear. Per germline, CDR1 SGHRS and CDR2 YFSETQ. The CDR3 covers 15 residues. V was shortened by 1 base and J by 3 bases, with 8 bases between the two germline ends. CDR3 DNA: TGCGCCAGCAGCTTGAGTAAGAGTGGGGCCAACGTCCTGACTTTC. This codes for CASSLSKSGANVLTF.

The V gene is TRBV19, the J gene TRBJ2-6; a weak D match, TRBD1 (5 bases). The CDR3 loop spans 15 amino acids. CDR1 and CDR2 from the germline V gene are LNHDA and SQIVND (reference sequence). Trimming left V 8 bases short and J 2 bases short, with 13 bases between. For the CDR3, the DNA is TGTGCCAGTTTACAGGAAAGTACTGGGGCCAACGTCCTGACTTTC. Its protein is CASLQESTGANVLTF.

This chain connects TRBV7-2 to TRBJ2-7, with a weak D call TRBD1 (5 bases). This CDR3 region has 12 residues. V was clipped by 8 bases and J by 3 bases, with 11 bases between them. From germline, CDR1 is SGHTA and CDR2 FQGNSA. CDR3 amino acids: CASSGSVYEQYF. CDR3 nucleotides: TGTGCCAGCTCAGGGTCCGTCTACGAGCAGTACTTC.

This chain uses TRBV6-4 with TRBJ1-1; D is perhaps TRBD1 (6 bases). V shed 3 bases and J shed 1 base, with 6 bases lying between them. Germline V CDR1 and CDR2: MRHNA, SNTAGT. The CDR3 consists of 13 residues. Written as DNA, the CDR3 is TGTGCCAGCAGTGAACAGGGGAACACTGAAGCTTTCTTT. Protein: CASSEQGNTEAFF.

This clone was seen a few times. The rearrangement joins TRBV5-4 to TRBJ2-2, with D possibly TRBD1 on 7 matching bases. V lost 0 bases, J lost 5 bases, and 14 bases lay in between. Germline loops: CDR1 SGHNT, CDR2 YYREEE (reference sequence). The length of the CDR3 is 16 residues. The CDR3: CASSLAGGKQTGELFF. The CDR3, as DNA: TGTGCCAGCAGCTTGGCAGGGGGGAAACAAACCGGGGAGCTGTTTTTT. The entire variable domain, with the rest obtained from reference TRBV5-4 and TRBJ2-2, is as follows: ETGVTQSPTHLIKTRGQQVTLRCSSQSGHNTVSWYQQALGQGPQFIFQYYREEENGRGNFPPRFSGLQFPNYSSELNVNALELDDSALYLCASSLAGGKQTGELFFGEGSRLTVL.

This clone was seen only once. This chain connects TRBV25-1 to TRBJ1-2; TRBD1 aligns across 11 bases. Germline values: CDR1 MGHDK, CDR2 SYGVNS. Trimming removed 7 bases from V and 3 bases from J; junction bases left unmatched: 10. There are 16 residues in the CDR3. The CDR3: CASIGDRGGFDYGYTF. The CDR3 region has the DNA TGTGCCAGCATTGGGGACAGGGGGGGGTTCGACTATGGCTACACCTTC.

This clone is termed medium-sized (0.01 to 0.1%). This chain connects TRBV2 to TRBJ1-5; 8 nucleotides agree with TRBD1. After removal of 2 bases from V and 4 bases from J, the junction contained 1 base not matched to a gene. CDR1 is SNHLY and CDR2 is FYNNEI in the germline V gene. CDR3 length equals 14 residues. CDR3 DNA sequence: TGTGCCAGCAGTGAAAGGGACAGGAATCAGCCCCAGCATTTT. The encoded protein is CASSERDRNQPQHF.

This clone is a singleton in its sample. J is TRBJ1-5 and V is TRBV27; possible D gene TRBD1, 6 bases. Looked up from germline, CDR1 is MNHEY and CDR2 is SMNVEV (reference sequence). The CDR3 spans 15 residues. The V end lost 3 bases, the J end lost 3 bases, and 12 bases lay between the germline ends. CDR3 bases: TGTGCCAGCAGTTTCCGGGGGGCCTACAATCAGCCCCAGCATTTT. Encoded protein: CASSFRGAYNQPQHF.

This clone was observed a single time. The chain couples TRBV18 to TRBJ2-5; TRBD1 aligns across 7 bases. CDR1 and CDR2 (germline): KGHSH, LQKENI. The CDR3 is 14 amino acids. The junction had 0 bases not matched to a gene; V was cut back by 2 bases and J by 0 bases. The CDR3 region is CASSPGQDQETQYF. The CDR3 coding sequence is TGTGCCAGCTCACCAGGACAGGACCAAGAGACCCAGTACTTC.

This clone showed up just a few times. The chain has TRBV29-1 and TRBJ2-4, with 7 bases aligning to TRBD1. Looked up from germline, CDR1 is SQVTM and CDR2 is ANQGSEA. CDR3 length: 14 residues. The J segment lost 1 base and the V segment lost 7 bases, leaving 7 bases of the junction unmatched. CDR3 protein: CSAYTQGAKNIQYF. Written as DNA, the CDR3 is TGCAGCGCCTATACACAGGGGGCCAAAAACATTCAGTACTTC.

This chain connects TRBV28 to TRBJ2-7; D is possibly TRBD1 (6 bases). With 6 bases removed from V and 4 bases from J, the gap between germline ends came to 10 bases. Germline CDR1 and CDR2: MDHEN and SYDVKM. This CDR3 is 12 amino acids long. In nucleotides, the CDR3 is TGTGCCAGCAGAATCAGGGGTTACGAGCAGTACTTC. As protein: CASRIRGYEQYF.

The chain carries TRBV30 and TRBJ2-7; perhaps TRBD1 as D (6 bases). This CDR3 comprises 16 residues. V was cut by 2 bases and J by 2 bases, with 19 bases left in between. Germline assignment: CDR1 GTSNPN and CDR2 SVGIG (reference sequence). The CDR3 loop reads CAWSQGSWTDAYEQYF. The CDR3 coding sequence is TGTGCCTGGAGTCAGGGGAGTTGGACAGATGCCTACGAGCAGTACTTC.

Only a few counts were recorded for this clone. The V gene is TRBV5-4, the J gene TRBJ2-7, with D uncertain. Looked up from germline, CDR1 is SGHNT and CDR2 is YYREEE (reference sequence). Deletions cut 2 bases from V and 7 bases from J, with 7 bases between. The CDR3 spans 11 residues. The CDR3 region is CASSFFQEQYF. The CDR3 DNA reads TGTGCCAGCAGCTTTTTCCAGGAGCAGTACTTC.

The chain couples TRBV14 to TRBJ1-1; D call uncertain. Trimming took 1 base from V and 4 from J, leaving 7 bases between them. Per the germline V gene, CDR1 is SGHDN and CDR2 is FVKESK. The CDR3 is made up of 13 amino acids. Written as DNA, the CDR3 is TGTGCCAGCAGCCAAGTCCTTCCCACTGAAGCTTTCTTT. As protein: CASSQVLPTEAFF.

The chain carries TRBV7-2 and TRBJ2-7; maybe TRBD2 (5 bases). CDR1 and CDR2 from the germline V gene are SGHTA and FQGNSA. The CDR3 contains 15 residues. V was clipped by 1 base and J by 1 base, with 11 bases between them. CDR3 sequence reads: CASSLEGSGSYEQYF. The CDR3 DNA sequence: TGTGCCAGCAGCTTAGAAGGGAGTGGATCCTACGAGCAGTACTTC.